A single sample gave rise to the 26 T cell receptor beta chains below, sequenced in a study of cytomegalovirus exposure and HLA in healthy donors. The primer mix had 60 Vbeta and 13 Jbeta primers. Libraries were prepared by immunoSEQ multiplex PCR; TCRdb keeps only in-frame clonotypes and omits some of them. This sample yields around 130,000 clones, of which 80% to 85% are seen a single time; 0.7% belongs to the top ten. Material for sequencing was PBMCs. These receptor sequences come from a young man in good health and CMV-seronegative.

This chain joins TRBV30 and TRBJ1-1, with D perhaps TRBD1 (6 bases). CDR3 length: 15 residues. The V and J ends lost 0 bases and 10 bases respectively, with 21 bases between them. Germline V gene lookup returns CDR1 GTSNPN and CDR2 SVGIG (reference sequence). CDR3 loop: CAWSVLSDGTTGAFF. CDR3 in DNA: TGTGCCTGGAGTGTACTTTCCGACGGGACAACGGGAGCTTTCTTT. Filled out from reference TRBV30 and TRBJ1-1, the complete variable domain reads SQTIHQWPATLVQPVGSPLSLECTVEGTSNPNLYWYRQAAGRGLQLLFYSVGIGQISSEVPQNLSASRPQDRQFILSSKKLLLSDSGFYLCAWSVLSDGTTGAFFGQGTRLTVV.

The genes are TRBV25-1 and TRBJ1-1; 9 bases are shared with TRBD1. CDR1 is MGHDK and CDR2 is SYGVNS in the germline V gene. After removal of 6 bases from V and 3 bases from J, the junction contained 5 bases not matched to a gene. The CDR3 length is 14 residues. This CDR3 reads CASSTGQGDTEAFF. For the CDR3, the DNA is TGTGCCAGCAGCACGGGACAGGGAGACACTGAAGCTTTCTTT.

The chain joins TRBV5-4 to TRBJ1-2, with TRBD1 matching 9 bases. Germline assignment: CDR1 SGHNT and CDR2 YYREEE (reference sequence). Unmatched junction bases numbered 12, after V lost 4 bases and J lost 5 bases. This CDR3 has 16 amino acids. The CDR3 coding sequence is TGTGCCAGCAGCCCCGATAACAGGGGGCGCGGGTATGGCTACACCTTC. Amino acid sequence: CASSPDNRGRGYGYTF. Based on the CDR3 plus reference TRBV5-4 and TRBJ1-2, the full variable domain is ETGVTQSPTHLIKTRGQQVTLRCSSQSGHNTVSWYQQALGQGPQFIFQYYREEENGRGNFPPRFSGLQFPNYSSELNVNALELDDSALYLCASSPDNRGRGYGYTFGSGTRLTVV.

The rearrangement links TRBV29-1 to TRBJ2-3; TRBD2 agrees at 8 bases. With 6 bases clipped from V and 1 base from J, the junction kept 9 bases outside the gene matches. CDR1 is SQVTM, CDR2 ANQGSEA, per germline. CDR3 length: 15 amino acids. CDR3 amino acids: CSVEGLDLGTDTQYF. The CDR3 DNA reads TGCAGCGTCGAGGGACTAGATTTAGGCACAGATACGCAGTATTTT.

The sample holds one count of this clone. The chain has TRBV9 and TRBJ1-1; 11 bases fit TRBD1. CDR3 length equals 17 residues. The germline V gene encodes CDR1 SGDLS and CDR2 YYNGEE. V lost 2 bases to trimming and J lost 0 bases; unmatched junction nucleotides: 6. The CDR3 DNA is TGTGCCAGCAGCGTGGACAGGGGGCCACTTATGAACACTGAAGCTTTCTTT. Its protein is CASSVDRGPLMNTEAFF.

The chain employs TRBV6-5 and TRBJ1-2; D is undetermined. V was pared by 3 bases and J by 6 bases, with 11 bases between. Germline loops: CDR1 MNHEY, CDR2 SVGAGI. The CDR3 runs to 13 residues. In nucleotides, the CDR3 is TGTGCCAGCAGTTATGGAGGACCCGATGGCTACACCTTC. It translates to CASSYGGPDGYTF.

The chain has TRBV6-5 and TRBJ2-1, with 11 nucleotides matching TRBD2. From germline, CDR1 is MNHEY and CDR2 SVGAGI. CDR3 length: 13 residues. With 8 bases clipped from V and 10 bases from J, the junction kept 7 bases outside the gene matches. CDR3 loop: CASGSGGAREQFF. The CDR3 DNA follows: TGTGCCAGCGGTAGCGGGGGGGCCAGGGAGCAGTTCTTC.

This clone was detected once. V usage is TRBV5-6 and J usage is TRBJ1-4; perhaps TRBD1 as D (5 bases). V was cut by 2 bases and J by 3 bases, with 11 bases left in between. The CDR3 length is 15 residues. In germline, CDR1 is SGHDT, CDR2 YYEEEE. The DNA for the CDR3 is TGTGCCAGCAGCTTCCAGGGTACGGCTAATGAAAAACTGTTTTTT. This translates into CASSFQGTANEKLFF.

In DNA form, the CDR3 reads TGTGCCACCGCAAAGGGGGGGGCCGGGGCTTTCTTT. As protein: CATAKGGAGAFF. The chain links TRBV27 to TRBJ1-1, with D perhaps TRBD1 (6 bases). Germline CDR1 is MNHEY and CDR2 is SMNVEV (reference sequence). This CDR3 spans 12 amino acids. V lost 10 bases and J lost 11, with 20 bases in between.

This CDR3 reads CASSSATGVPEQYF. DNA of the CDR3: TGTGCCAGTAGTTCCGCGACAGGGGTACCCGAGCAGTACTTC. This chain links TRBV19 with TRBJ2-7; 8 nucleotides match TRBD1. The V and J ends lost 5 bases and 6 bases, in that order; junction bases with no gene match: 9. CDR1 and CDR2 from the germline V gene are LNHDA and SQIVND (reference sequence). The CDR3 is 14 amino acids.

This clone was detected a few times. CDR3 DNA: TGTGCCACCAGCAGAGAAACGCTGACAGGCATAAGCACAGATACGCAGTATTTT. The encoded protein is CATSRETLTGISTDTQYF. The V gene is TRBV15, the J gene TRBJ2-3; a weak D match, TRBD1 (6 bases). V lost 0 bases and J lost 0, with 16 bases in between. The CDR3 extends over 18 amino acids. Germline CDR1 and CDR2: LNHNV and YYDKDF (reference sequence).

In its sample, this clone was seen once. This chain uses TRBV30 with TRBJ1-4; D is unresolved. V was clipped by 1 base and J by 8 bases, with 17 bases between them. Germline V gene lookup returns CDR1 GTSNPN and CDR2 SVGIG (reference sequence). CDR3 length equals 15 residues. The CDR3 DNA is TGTGCCTGGAGTGCCTCTGGGCGAGTAAGCGAAAAACTGTTTTTT. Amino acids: CAWSASGRVSEKLFF.

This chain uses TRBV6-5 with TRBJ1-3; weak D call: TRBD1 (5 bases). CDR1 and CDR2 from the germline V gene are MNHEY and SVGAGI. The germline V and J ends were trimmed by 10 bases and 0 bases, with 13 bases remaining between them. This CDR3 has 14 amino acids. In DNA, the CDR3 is TGTGCCACCCAAATGACAGTCTCTGGAAACACCATATATTTT. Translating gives CATQMTVSGNTIYF.

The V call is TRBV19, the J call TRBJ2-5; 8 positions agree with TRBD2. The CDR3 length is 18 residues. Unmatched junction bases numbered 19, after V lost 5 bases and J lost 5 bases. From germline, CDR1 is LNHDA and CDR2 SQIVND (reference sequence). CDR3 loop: CASSQFLNIAGPRETQYF. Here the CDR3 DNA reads TGTGCCAGTAGTCAATTCCTCAACATAGCGGGGCCCCGGGAGACCCAGTACTTC.

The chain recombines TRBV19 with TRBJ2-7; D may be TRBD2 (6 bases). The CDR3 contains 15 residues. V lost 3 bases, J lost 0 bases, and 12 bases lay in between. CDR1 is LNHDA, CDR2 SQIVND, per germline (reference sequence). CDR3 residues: CASSIVRDRSYEQYF. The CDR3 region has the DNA TGTGCCAGTAGTATTGTGCGGGACCGCTCCTACGAGCAGTACTTC.

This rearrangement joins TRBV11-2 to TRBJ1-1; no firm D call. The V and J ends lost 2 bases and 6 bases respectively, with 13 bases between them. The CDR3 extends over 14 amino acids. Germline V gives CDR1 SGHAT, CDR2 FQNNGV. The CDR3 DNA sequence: TGTGCCAGCAGCTTAAGGGAGTTTTTGGCTGAAGCTTTCTTT. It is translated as CASSLREFLAEAFF.

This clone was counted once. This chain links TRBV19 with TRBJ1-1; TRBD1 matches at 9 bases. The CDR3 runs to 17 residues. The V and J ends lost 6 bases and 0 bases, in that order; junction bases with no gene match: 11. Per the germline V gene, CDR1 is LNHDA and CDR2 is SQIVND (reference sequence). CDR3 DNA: TGTGCCAGTAGGGCCCAGTACAGGGGGCTCATGAACACTGAAGCTTTCTTT. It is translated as CASRAQYRGLMNTEAFF.

CDR3 DNA: TGTGCCAGCAGCACCTTACAGGCCTACGAGCAGTACTTC. The encoded protein is CASSTLQAYEQYF. The V and J genes are TRBV7-2 and TRBJ2-7; possible D gene TRBD1, 5 bases. V lost 5 bases, J lost 2 bases, and 10 bases lay in between. CDR3 length equals 13 residues. Germline loops: CDR1 SGHTA, CDR2 FQGNSA. The whole variable domain, filled in from reference TRBV7-2 and TRBJ2-7, reads GAGVSQSPSNKVTEKGKDVELRCDPISGHTALYWYRQSLGQGLEFLIYFQGNSAPDKSGLPSDRFSAERTGGSVSTLTIQRTQQEDSAVYLCASSTLQAYEQYFGPGTRLTVT.

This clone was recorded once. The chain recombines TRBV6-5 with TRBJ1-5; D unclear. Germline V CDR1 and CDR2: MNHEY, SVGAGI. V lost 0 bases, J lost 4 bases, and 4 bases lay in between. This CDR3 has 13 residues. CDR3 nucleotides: TGTGCCAGCAGTTACTCAGAGAATCAGCCCCAGCATTTT. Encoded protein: CASSYSENQPQHF.

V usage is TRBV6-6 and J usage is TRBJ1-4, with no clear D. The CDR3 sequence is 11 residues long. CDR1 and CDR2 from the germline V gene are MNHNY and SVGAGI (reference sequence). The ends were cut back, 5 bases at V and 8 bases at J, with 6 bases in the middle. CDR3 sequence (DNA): TGTGCCAGCAGTCATTTGGAAAAACTGTTTTTT. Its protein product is CASSHLEKLFF.

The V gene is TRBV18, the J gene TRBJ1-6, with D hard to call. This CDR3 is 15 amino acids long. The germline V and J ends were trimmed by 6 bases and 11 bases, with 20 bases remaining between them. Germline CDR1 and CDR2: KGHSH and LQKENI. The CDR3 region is CASSPDANGGTPLHF. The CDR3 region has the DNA TGTGCCAGCTCGCCCGACGCGAATGGCGGAACACCCCTCCACTTT.

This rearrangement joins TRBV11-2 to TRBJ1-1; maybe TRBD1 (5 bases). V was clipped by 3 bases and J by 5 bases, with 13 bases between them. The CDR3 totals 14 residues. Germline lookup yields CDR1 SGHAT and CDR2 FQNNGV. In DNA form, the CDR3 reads TGTGCCAGCAGCTTCAGGGCAGGGAGGACTGAAGCTTTCTTT. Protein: CASSFRAGRTEAFF.

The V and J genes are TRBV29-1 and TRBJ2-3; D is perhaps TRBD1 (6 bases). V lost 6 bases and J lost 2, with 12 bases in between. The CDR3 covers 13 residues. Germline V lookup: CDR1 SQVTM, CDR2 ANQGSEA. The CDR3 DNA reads TGCAGCGTCGGACAGAAAATCACAGATACGCAGTATTTT. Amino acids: CSVGQKITDTQYF.

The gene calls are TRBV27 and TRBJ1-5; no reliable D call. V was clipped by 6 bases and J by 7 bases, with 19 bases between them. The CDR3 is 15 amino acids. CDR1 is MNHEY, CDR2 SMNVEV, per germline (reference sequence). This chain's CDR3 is CASSSQTGIGQPQHF. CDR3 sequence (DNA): TGTGCCAGCAGCTCACAGACGGGAATTGGGCAGCCCCAGCATTTT.

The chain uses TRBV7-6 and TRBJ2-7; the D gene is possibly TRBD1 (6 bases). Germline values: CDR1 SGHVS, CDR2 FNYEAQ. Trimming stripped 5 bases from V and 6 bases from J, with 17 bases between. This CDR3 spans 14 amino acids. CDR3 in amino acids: CASSPRNGGGEQYF. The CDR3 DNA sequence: TGTGCCAGCAGCCCCCGAAATGGGGGCGGCGAGCAGTACTTC. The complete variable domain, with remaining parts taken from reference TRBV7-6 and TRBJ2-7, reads GAGVSQSPRYKVTKRGQDVALRCDPISGHVSLYWYRQALGQGPEFLTYFNYEAQQDKSGLPNDRFSAERPEGSISTLTIQRTEQRDSAMYRCASSPRNGGGEQYFGPGTRLTVT.

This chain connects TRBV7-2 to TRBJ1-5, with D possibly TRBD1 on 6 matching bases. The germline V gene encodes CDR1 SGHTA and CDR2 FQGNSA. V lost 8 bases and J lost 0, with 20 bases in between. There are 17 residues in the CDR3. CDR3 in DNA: TGTGCCAGCCTAGCGAGGGGGGGCCCTTATAGCAATCAGCCCCAGCATTTT. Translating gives CASLARGGPYSNQPQHF.